This record concerns one T cell receptor (beta chain) sequence. This sample is part of a study of blood T cell repertoires in COVID-19. Study-level background: Material from acute and convalescent COVID-19 was sourced from the United States, Italy and Spain.

Profiling relied on immunoSEQ multiplex PCR, and the TCRdb table lists in-frame clones only, not all of them. This table holds 250,000 to 300,000 clones, approximately 80% found once. The TCR originated in a woman aged 60-75 years with active or convalescent COVID-19. Sequencing was done on a sample of peripheral blood.

The CDR3 DNA reads TGCGCCAGCAGCCCTGGACAGGGTAGCGTCTCTGGGGCCAACGTCCTGACTTTC. It is translated as CASSPGQGSVSGANVLTF. J is TRBJ2-6 and V is TRBV4-3, with 8 bases identical to TRBD1. CDR3 length: 18 residues. Losses at the gene ends were 4 bases for V and 0 bases for J; bases not matched to a gene: 8. Germline-derived CDR1 and CDR2 are LGHNA and YSLEER.